This paragraph reports one T cell receptor beta chain. This record belongs to a study of CD8+ T cells in alopecia areata. In each case, RNA was isolated and then reverse transcribed into cDNA as the sequencing template. Data came from immunoSEQ multiplex PCR; TCRdb stores just in-frame clones and leaves some out. The profile shows about 180,000 clones, around three fifths of them singletons. V gave up 1 base and J gave up 9 bases; unmatched junction bases: 8. There are 15 residues in the CDR3. Germline CDR1 reads SGHTA; CDR2 reads FQGNSA. The specimen was CD4+ T cells sorted from blood, collected at week 0. The chain couples TRBV7-2 to TRBJ2-1, with 8 bases identical to TRBD2. This TCR came from a human donor with alopecia areata. As DNA, the CDR3 is TGTGCCAGCAGCTTAGGCGGGGGGATGGGTCCTGAGCAGTTCTTC. As protein: CASSLGGGMGPEQFF. Full variable domain (remainder filled in from reference TRBV7-2 and TRBJ2-1): GAGVSQSPSNKVTEKGKDVELRCDPISGHTALYWYRQSLGQGLEFLIYFQGNSAPDKSGLPSDRFSAERTGGSVSTLTIQRTQQEDSAVYLCASSLGGGMGPEQFFGPGTRLTVL.